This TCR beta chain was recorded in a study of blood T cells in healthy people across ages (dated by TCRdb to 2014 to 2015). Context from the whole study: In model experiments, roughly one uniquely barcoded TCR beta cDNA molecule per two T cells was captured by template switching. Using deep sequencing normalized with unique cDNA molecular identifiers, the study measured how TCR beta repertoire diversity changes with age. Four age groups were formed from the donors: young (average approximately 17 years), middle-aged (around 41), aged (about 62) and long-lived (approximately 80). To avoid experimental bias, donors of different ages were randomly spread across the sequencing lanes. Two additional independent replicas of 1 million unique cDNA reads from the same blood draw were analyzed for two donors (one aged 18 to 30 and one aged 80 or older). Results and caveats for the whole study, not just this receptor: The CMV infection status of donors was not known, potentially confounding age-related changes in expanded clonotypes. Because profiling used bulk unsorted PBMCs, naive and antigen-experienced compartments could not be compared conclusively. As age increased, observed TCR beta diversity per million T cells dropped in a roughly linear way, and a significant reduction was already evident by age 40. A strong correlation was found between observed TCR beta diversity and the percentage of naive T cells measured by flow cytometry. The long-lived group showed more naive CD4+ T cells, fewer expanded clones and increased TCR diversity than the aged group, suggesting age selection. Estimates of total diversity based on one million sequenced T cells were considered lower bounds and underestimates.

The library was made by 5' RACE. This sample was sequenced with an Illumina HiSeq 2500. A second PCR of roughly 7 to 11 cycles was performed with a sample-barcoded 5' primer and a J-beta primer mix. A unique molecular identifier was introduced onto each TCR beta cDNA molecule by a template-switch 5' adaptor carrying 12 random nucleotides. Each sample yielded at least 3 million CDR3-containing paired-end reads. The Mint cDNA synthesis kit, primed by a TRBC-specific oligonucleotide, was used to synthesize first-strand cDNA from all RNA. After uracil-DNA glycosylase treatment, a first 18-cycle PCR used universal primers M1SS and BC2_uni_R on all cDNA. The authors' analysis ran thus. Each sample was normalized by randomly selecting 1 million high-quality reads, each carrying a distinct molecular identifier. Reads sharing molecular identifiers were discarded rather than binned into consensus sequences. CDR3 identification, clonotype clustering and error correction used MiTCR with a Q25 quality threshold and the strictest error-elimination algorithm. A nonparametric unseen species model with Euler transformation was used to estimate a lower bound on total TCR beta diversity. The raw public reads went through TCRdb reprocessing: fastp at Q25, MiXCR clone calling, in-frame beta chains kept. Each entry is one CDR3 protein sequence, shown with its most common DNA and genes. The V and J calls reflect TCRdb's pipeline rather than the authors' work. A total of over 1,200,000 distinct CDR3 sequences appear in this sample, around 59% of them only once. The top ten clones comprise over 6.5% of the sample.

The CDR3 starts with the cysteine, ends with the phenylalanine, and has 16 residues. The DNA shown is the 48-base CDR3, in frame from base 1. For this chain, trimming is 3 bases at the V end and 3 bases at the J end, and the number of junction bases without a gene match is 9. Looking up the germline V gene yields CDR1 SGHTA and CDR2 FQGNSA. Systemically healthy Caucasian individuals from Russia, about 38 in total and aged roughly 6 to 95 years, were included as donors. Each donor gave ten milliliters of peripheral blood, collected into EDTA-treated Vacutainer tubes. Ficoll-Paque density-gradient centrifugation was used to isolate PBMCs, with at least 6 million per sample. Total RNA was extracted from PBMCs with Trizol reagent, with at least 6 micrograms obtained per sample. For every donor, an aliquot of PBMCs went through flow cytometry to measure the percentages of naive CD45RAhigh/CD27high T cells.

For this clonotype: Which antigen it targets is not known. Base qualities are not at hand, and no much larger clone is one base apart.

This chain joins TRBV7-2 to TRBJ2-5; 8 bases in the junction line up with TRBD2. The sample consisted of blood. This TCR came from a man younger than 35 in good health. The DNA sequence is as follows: TGTGCCAGCAGCTTCTCGGGACTAGTGGGCAAAGAGACCCAGTACTTC. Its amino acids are CASSFSGLVGKETQYF.